In this sample, the clone carrying this T cell receptor (beta chain) turned up many times. This specimen belongs to a study of T cells in Graves' hyperthyroidism and ophthalmopathy. At the level of the study: The initial diagnosis was the point when peripheral blood was collected, ahead of any treatment.

Any patient presenting with uncontrolled infection, other autoimmune disease, pregnancy or lactation was left out. The study based diagnoses on clinical symptoms, serum thyroxine and TRAb, thyroid ultrasound and orbital computed tomography. This sample holds PBMCs from 8.5 to 10 ml fresh peripheral blood. Germline V gene lookup returns CDR1 KGHDR and CDR2 SFDVKD. After removal of 4 bases from V and 5 bases from J, the junction contained 4 bases not matched to a gene. The CDR3 runs to 15 residues. Using RNA transcripts as the source, TCR beta CDR3 regions were amplified. First-round RT-PCR with HTBI primers amplified the TCR CDR3 region. Via MiXCR, TCRdb re-called the multiplex PCR reads, giving one row per CDR3 protein. The sample has about 690,000 distinct CDR3 sequences; 15% to 20% are singletons.

The chain couples TRBV24-1 to TRBJ2-2, with 9 bases matching TRBD1. Sequencing was carried out using blood. The clonotype was recovered from a man aged 45-65 years with Graves' hyperthyroidism. DNA of the CDR3: TGTGCCACCAGTGACTCGGGACAGGGAACCGGGGAGCTGTTTTTT. Translating gives CATSDSGQGTGELFF.